This is a list of T cell receptor beta chains from one sample in a study of T cell responses to AZD1222 COVID-19 vaccine. Data came from immunoSEQ multiplex PCR; TCRdb stores just in-frame clones and leaves some out. The sample lists 140,000 to 150,000 clones; 88% were seen once. This material consisted of peripheral blood, taken on day 0 of AZD1222 vaccination. These receptors were taken from an adult in good health. The CDR3 runs from the conserved cysteine through the conserved F or W. Fields, in order: V gene, J gene, clone size, D gene, CDR3 protein, CDR3 DNA. The D gene is left open where the match is weak. Not all rows give a size; the values are once, few, many and, for expanded clones, a class.

v_call: TRBV7-2; j_call: TRBJ1-2; clone_size: -; d_call: TRBD1; cdr3_aa: CASSGQTLQGHGYTF; cdr3_nt: TGTGCCAGCAGCGGGCAAACCTTACAGGGGCATGGCTACACCTTC
v_call: TRBV5-1; j_call: TRBJ1-1; clone_size: -; d_call: -; cdr3_aa: CASSSGAPSTEAFF; cdr3_nt: TGCGCCAGCAGCTCAGGGGCCCCTTCCACTGAAGCTTTCTTT
v_call: TRBV3-1/TRBV3-2; j_call: TRBJ2-5; clone_size: -; d_call: TRBD2; cdr3_aa: CASSPNMGGQETQYF; cdr3_nt: TGTGCCAGCAGCCCCAACATGGGGGGGCAAGAGACCCAGTACTTC
v_call: TRBV12-3/TRBV12-4; j_call: TRBJ2-7; clone_size: -; d_call: -; cdr3_aa: CASGRSYEQYF; cdr3_nt: TGTGCCAGCGGCAGAAGCTACGAGCAGTACTTC
v_call: TRBV28; j_call: TRBJ2-7; clone_size: -; d_call: TRBD1; cdr3_aa: CASTPLKGQGYEQYF; cdr3_nt: TGTGCCAGCACTCCATTGAAGGGACAGGGCTACGAGCAGTACTTC
v_call: TRBV27; j_call: TRBJ2-1; clone_size: many; d_call: TRBD1; cdr3_aa: CASSPATGSYNEQFF; cdr3_nt: TGTGCCAGCAGTCCGGCGACAGGGTCCTACAATGAGCAGTTCTTC
v_call: TRBV18; j_call: TRBJ1-6; clone_size: -; d_call: TRBD1; cdr3_aa: CASSRQGGDSPLHF; cdr3_nt: TGTGCCAGCTCTCGACAGGGAGGGGATTCACCCCTCCACTTT
v_call: TRBV5-5; j_call: TRBJ2-7; clone_size: -; d_call: -; cdr3_aa: CASSFLSYEQYF; cdr3_nt: TGTGCCAGCAGCTTTCTCTCCTACGAGCAGTACTTC
v_call: TRBV6-5; j_call: TRBJ1-4; clone_size: -; d_call: -; cdr3_aa: CASSPRPLNEKLFF; cdr3_nt: TGTGCCAGCAGCCCCCGACCGTTGAATGAAAAACTGTTTTTT
v_call: TRBV19; j_call: TRBJ1-5; clone_size: -; d_call: -; cdr3_aa: CASMVGRDSNQPQHF; cdr3_nt: TGTGCCAGTATGGTAGGGCGAGATAGCAATCAGCCCCAGCATTTT
v_call: TRBV12-3/TRBV12-4; j_call: TRBJ2-5; clone_size: once; d_call: -; cdr3_aa: CASSFLETQYF; cdr3_nt: TGTGCCAGCAGTTTTCTGGAGACCCAGTACTTC
v_call: TRBV3-1/TRBV3-2; j_call: TRBJ1-2; clone_size: -; d_call: TRBD1; cdr3_aa: CASSQRGDRGSNYGYTF; cdr3_nt: TGTGCCAGCAGCCAAAGGGGAGACAGGGGTTCTAACTATGGCTACACCTTC
v_call: TRBV7-2; j_call: TRBJ1-5; clone_size: -; d_call: -; cdr3_aa: CASSFPGGQPQHF; cdr3_nt: TGTGCCAGCAGCTTCCCGGGTGGTCAGCCCCAGCATTTT
v_call: TRBV6-5; j_call: TRBJ2-4; clone_size: -; d_call: -; cdr3_aa: CASSRGQTNIQYF; cdr3_nt: TGTGCCAGCAGCAGAGGACAGACAAACATTCAGTACTTC
v_call: TRBV6-6; j_call: TRBJ2-7; clone_size: -; d_call: -; cdr3_aa: CASRDRPGVEYEQYF; cdr3_nt: TGTGCCAGCAGGGACAGACCGGGGGTAGAATACGAGCAGTACTTC